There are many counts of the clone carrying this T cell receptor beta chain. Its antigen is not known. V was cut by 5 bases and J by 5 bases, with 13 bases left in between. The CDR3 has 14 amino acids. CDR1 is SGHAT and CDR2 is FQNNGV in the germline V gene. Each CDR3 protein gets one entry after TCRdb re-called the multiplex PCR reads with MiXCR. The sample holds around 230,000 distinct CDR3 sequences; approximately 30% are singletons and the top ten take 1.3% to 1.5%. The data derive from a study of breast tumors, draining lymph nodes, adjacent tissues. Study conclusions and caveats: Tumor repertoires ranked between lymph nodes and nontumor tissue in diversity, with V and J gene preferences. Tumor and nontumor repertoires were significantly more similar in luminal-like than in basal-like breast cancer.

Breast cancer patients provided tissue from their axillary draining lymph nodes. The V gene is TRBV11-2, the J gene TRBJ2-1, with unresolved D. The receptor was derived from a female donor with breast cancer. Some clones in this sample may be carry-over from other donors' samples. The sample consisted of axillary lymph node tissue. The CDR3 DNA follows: TGTGCCAGCAGCGTTGACTTGCTGCACAATGAGCAGTTCTTC. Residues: CASSVDLLHNEQFF.